This TCR beta chain is from a study of OX40 agonist ivuxolimab in advanced cancers. Looking at the study overall: Dose-escalation subjects each had hepatocellular carcinoma, melanoma, renal cell or head and neck cancer.

About this clone itself: Its antigen is not known.

Study results and limitations: Clonal expansion by week 6 occurred in CD4+ and CD8+ blood T cells (at 0.1 to 3.0 mg/kg).

Some clones are missing from TCRdb's copy, which holds only in-frame ones; the method was immunoSEQ multiplex PCR. The sample includes about 77,000 clones, about 93% of them seen just once. The source was CD4+ or CD8+ T cells sorted from blood, collected in a trial of the OX40 agonist ivuxolimab. The receptor's source is an adult with an advanced solid tumor such as melanoma, head and neck, liver or kidney cancer.

The CDR3 DNA reads TGTGCCAGCAGTTTCTACACCGGGGAGCTGTTTTTT. Its protein product is CASSFYTGELFF. The chain is built from TRBV28 and TRBJ2-2; the D is unclear. The CDR3 totals 12 residues. CDR1 is MDHEN and CDR2 is SYDVKM in the germline V gene. Trimming left V 3 bases short and J 3 bases short, with 2 bases between. The entire variable domain, with the rest obtained from reference TRBV28 and TRBJ2-2, is as follows: DVKVTQSSRYLVKRTGEKVFLECVQDMDHENMFWYRQDPGLGLRLIYFSYDVKMKEKGDIPEGYSVSREKKERFSLILESASTNQTSMYLCASSFYTGELFFGEGSRLTVL.